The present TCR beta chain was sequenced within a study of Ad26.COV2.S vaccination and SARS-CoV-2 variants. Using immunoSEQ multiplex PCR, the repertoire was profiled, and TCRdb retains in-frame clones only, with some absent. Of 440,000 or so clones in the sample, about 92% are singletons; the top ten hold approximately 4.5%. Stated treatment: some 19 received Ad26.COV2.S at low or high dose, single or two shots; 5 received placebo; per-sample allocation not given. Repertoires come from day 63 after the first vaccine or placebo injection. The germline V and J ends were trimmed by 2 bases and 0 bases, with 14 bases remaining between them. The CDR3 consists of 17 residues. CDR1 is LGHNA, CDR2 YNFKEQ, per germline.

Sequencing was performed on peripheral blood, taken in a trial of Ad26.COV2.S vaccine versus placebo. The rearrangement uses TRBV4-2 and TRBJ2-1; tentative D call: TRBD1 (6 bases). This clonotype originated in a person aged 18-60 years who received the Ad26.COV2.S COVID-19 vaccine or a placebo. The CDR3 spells CASSQQGLMSSYNEQFF. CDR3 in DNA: TGTGCCAGCAGCCAACAGGGGCTCATGAGCTCCTACAATGAGCAGTTCTTC.